This T cell receptor beta chain was identified during a study of naive and memory T cell subsets (dated by TCRdb to 2015 to 2018). About the study as a whole: An open-source, UMI-based TCR alpha and beta sequencing pipeline was applied to sorted naive and memory peripheral blood T cell subsets. RNA was DNase-treated and reverse transcribed with TCR constant-region primers, mostly using SuperScript III. IgG serology results and the functional CMV T cell responses were in complete agreement.

The CDR3 spans 14 residues, from the cysteine through the phenylalanine. Only the CDR3 DNA is retained, 42 bases long and in frame from the first base. The germline V gene encodes CDR1 MNHEY and CDR2 SVGEGT. Unmatched junction bases come to 4, with V trimmed by 6 bases and J by 4 bases. This clonotype was recorded at least ten times. No cognate antigen has been identified for it. Base-call qualities are not available, and no considerably larger clone is one nucleotide away. Study-level results and caveats: A few larger clonotypes were present in naive repertoires, particularly the CD8 repertoires, and these clonotypes were possibly memory cells re-expressing CD45RA. After error correction, over 85% of naive TCR sequences appeared only once, giving much steeper abundance distributions than memory subsets. Each clonotype was defined as a single alpha or beta chain sequence rather than as a paired alpha/beta receptor. RNA-based TCR counts may be influenced by expression changes linked to T cell activation and differentiation. In both CD4 and CD8 cells, the Gini index increased while Shannon and inverse Simpson diversity decreased from naive through CM, EM and EMRA. The abundance of TCRs followed a power law with an exponent that differed between naive and memory subsets yet stayed consistent across the three individuals. The repertoire findings for the naive and memory subsets could not be validated against a ground truth because none was available.

From the second PCR step on, the TCR alpha and beta chain libraries were amplified in separate reactions. Donor CMV status was determined by IFNgamma production from CD4+ T cells after overnight stimulation of fresh PBMCs with CMV viral lysate. Miltenyi beads were used first to positively select CD4 T cells, and CD8 T cells were then positively selected from the CD4-negative fraction. Cells stained for CD3, CD4, CD8, CD45RA, CD27 and a live/dead dye were sorted on a BD Aria II into four subsets by CD45RA and CD27. A few healthy volunteers provided blood, and the blood of each volunteer was split into CD4 and CD8 T cells and then into four differentiation subsets. Approximately 120 ml of peripheral blood was drawn per donor, and PBMC were isolated by Ficoll-Paque PLUS density-gradient centrifugation. The sorted cells were lysed in RLT buffer, after which RNA was extracted using a Qiagen RNeasy kit and kept at -80 degrees C.

Library preparation was by UMI-ligation and nested PCR. An equimolar mix of two oligonucleotides covering both TRBC1 and TRBC2 was used as the beta constant-region primer. A single-stranded oligonucleotide containing the SP2 primer and a 12-nucleotide UMI was joined to the 3' end of the cDNA by T4 RNA ligase 1. The ligated cDNA went through four rounds of PCR with nested alpha and beta constant-region primers together with the SP2 primer. Incubation of the ligation reaction lasted roughly 20-24 hours at 16 degrees C. PCR2 was typically performed as a SYBR Green qPCR and was stopped at a predetermined threshold so that over-amplification was prevented. All purifications after the first were performed with Agencourt AMPure XP magnetic beads. Library amounts were measured by Qubit and library quality was assessed on a TapeStation, where the main peak was expected at around 650 bp. Pooled libraries were sequenced on an Illumina MiSeq using v2 2x251 paired-end kits, and typically about 0.95-2.3 million reads were obtained per sample. Each sample was pooled at about 4.2 nM, and roughly 4.5-8% PhiX was included to help cluster recognition. Regarding the original processing steps: Using tag matching that tolerated one base-pair mismatch, Decombinator assigned V and J genes to FASTQ reads that had been processed by Demultiplexor. Collapsinator relied on UMIs to fix sequencing errors as well as frequency errors caused by PCR heterogeneity. CDR3Translator translated TCRs and extracted CDR3s from the conserved cysteine to the FGXG phenylalanine, flagging non-productive sequences. Gini, Shannon entropy and inverse Simpson indices were calculated on repertoires subsampled to equal numbers of UMI-defined TCRs. Within the linear range, a power law was fitted by maximum likelihood to the distributions of clonotype abundance. When run on a single naive CD8 sample, MIGEC and the pipeline yielded similar UMI counts, similar unique TCR numbers and similar clonal distributions. One analysis removed from the naive repertoire any naive TCRs that were also present in any memory subset from the same donor. The repertoires were searched for 6,000 to 9,500 CMV-associated CDR3 sequences that had been compiled from VDJdb and a published dataset. TCRdb handled the public reads itself, with Q25 trimming in fastp and clone calling in MiXCR, and kept productive beta chains. Each CDR3 protein appears once, grouped with its most common genes and DNA. The V and J calls follow TCRdb's processing rather than the paper's. A total of around 160,000 distinct CDR3 sequences appear in this sample, about 18% of them only once. The ten largest clonotypes hold about 0.14% of the sample.

The rearrangement joined TRBV6-2 or TRBV6-3 to TRBJ2-2, with TRBD2 matching 8 junction bases. This TCR came from a human donor in good health. Sequencing was performed on naive CD4+ T cells from blood. The cell subset or site label here, explained by the study, means: naive T cells, CD45RA high CD27+. The sequenced DNA: TGTGCCAGCAGCCTAGCGGGTTCCACCGGGGAGCTGTTTTTT. The resulting protein is CASSLAGSTGELFF.